The 25 T cell receptor beta chains below come from one sample, sequenced in a study of blood T cells in healthy people across ages. Through a sample-barcoded 5' primer and a J-beta primer mix, a second PCR was run for roughly 7 to 11 cycles. Using its own MiXCR run on the 5' RACE reads, TCRdb lists one record per CDR3 protein. Found here are about 630,000 distinct CDR3 sequences, 21% of them singletons; the top ten hold approximately 3.7%. Sequenced material: blood. The origin of the receptors is a man between 65 and 85 years old in good health.

This clonotype was found a few times. The V call is TRBV6-1, the J call TRBJ2-5, with D maybe TRBD2 (5 bases). The CDR3 runs 16 residues. Germline CDR1 MNHNS, CDR2 SASEGT. Trimming left V 4 bases short and J 4 bases short, with 19 bases between. The CDR3 here is CASSGWGLATGETQYF. CDR3 bases: TGTGCCAGCAGTGGGTGGGGTCTAGCCACTGGAGAGACCCAGTACTTC.

A few counts support this clonotype. CDR3: CASSFTSGKGDNEQFF. The CDR3 bases are TGCGCCAGCAGCTTCACTAGCGGGAAAGGCGACAATGAGCAGTTCTTC. The rearrangement links TRBV5-1 to TRBJ2-1, with 10 bases matching TRBD2. The CDR3 loop spans 16 amino acids. The V and J ends lost 2 bases and 5 bases, in that order; junction bases with no gene match: 7. CDR1 is SGHRS and CDR2 is YFSETQ in the germline V gene.

This clonotype was observed a handful of times. The chain recombines TRBV6-6 with TRBJ1-2; TRBD1 is a possible D gene (6 bases). The germline V and J ends were trimmed by 6 bases and 0 bases, with 14 bases remaining between them. Looked up from germline, CDR1 is MNHNY and CDR2 is SVGAGI (reference sequence). The CDR3 is 15 residues long. CDR3 sequence: CASRPPGQTNYGYTF. DNA of the CDR3: TGTGCCAGCAGGCCTCCGGGACAAACTAACTATGGCTACACCTTC.

This clonotype was observed a few times. This rearrangement joins TRBV14 to TRBJ2-3, with TRBD2 matching 10 bases. The germline V gene encodes CDR1 SGHDN and CDR2 FVKESK. The CDR3 covers 17 residues. With V trimmed by 4 bases and J by 3 bases, 10 bases remained unmatched. CDR3 in amino acids: CASSLLTGTSATDTQYF. CDR3 in DNA: TGTGCCAGCAGCCTACTTACCGGGACTAGCGCTACAGATACGCAGTATTTT.

The CDR3 is CASSFQQGVGYGYTF. In nucleotides, the CDR3 is TGTGCCAGCAGCTTCCAACAGGGGGTCGGCTATGGCTACACCTTC. V and J are TRBV7-6 and TRBJ1-2, with 8 nucleotides matching TRBD1. V was clipped by 3 bases and J by 4 bases; unmatched bases: 7. Germline values: CDR1 SGHVS, CDR2 FNYEAQ. The CDR3 sequence is 15 residues long.

This chain links TRBV5-6 with TRBJ1-1, with TRBD1 identical over 8 bases. The CDR3 spans 14 residues. The trim removed 4 bases at V and 5 bases at J, leaving 7 bases unmatched. Germline CDR1 is SGHDT and CDR2 is YYEEEE. The CDR3, as DNA: TGTGCCAGCAGCAACCGACAGGGGCGGACTGAAGCTTTCTTT. Amino acids: CASSNRQGRTEAFF. The full variable domain, in which reference TRBV5-6 and TRBJ1-1 provide the parts outside the CDR3, is DAGVTQSPTHLIKTRGQQVTLRCSPKSGHDTVSWYQQALGQGPQFIFQYYEEEERQRGNFPDRFSGHQFPNYSSELNVNALLLGDSALYLCASSNRQGRTEAFFGQGTRLTVV.

The genes are TRBV9 and TRBJ1-6; a possible D gene is TRBD1 (5 bases). Germline V gene data show CDR1 as SGDLS and CDR2 as YYNGEE. This CDR3 is 14 amino acids long. V gave up 4 bases and J gave up 6 bases, with 11 bases separating them. The CDR3 sequence is CASSLGGVNSPLHF. The CDR3 region has the DNA TGTGCCAGCAGCCTGGGAGGGGTTAATTCACCCCTCCACTTT. Filled out from reference TRBV9 and TRBJ1-6, the complete variable domain reads DSGVTQTPKHLITATGQRVTLRCSPRSGDLSVYWYQQSLDQGLQFLIQYYNGEERAKGNILERFSAQQFPDLHSELNLSSLELGDSALYFCASSLGGVNSPLHFGNGTRLTVT.

This clonotype has only one observation. This chain links TRBV4-1 with TRBJ1-4, with 7 nucleotides matching TRBD1. The CDR3 covers 16 residues. Germline loops: CDR1 MGHRA, CDR2 YSYEKL. J lost 0 bases, V lost 4 bases, and 5 bases had no gene match. CDR3 DNA: TGCGCCAGCAGCCGCCAGGGGGGAGCAACTAATGAAAAACTGTTTTTT. This codes for CASSRQGGATNEKLFF.

Only a few counts were recorded for this clonotype. The chain joins TRBV11-2 to TRBJ2-5; 9 positions agree with TRBD2. J was trimmed by 5 bases and V by 1 base; bases with no gene match: 11. This CDR3 has 17 amino acids. Germline CDR1 reads SGHAT; CDR2 reads FQNNGV. CDR3: CASSLGVLAGTGETQYF. In nucleotides, the CDR3 is TGTGCCAGCAGCTTAGGTGTGCTAGCGGGAACAGGGGAGACCCAGTACTTC.

The CDR3 sequence is CASRDQGRDNEKLFF. The DNA for the CDR3 is TGTGCCAGCAGGGACCAGGGGCGAGATAATGAAAAACTGTTTTTT. This rearrangement joins TRBV6-5 to TRBJ1-4, with a weak D call TRBD1 (6 bases). V was cut by 6 bases and J by 4 bases, with 15 bases left in between. Looked up from germline, CDR1 is MNHEY and CDR2 is SVGAGI. The CDR3 totals 15 residues.

Only a few counts were recorded for this clonotype. The genes are TRBV12-3 or TRBV12-4 and TRBJ1-3; D call uncertain. CDR3 length: 15 residues. V shed 5 bases and J shed 2 bases, with 13 bases lying between them. This CDR3 is CASSPSRGAGNTIYF. CDR3 bases: TGTGCCAGCAGTCCCTCCCGTGGAGCTGGAAACACCATATATTTT.

This clonotype occurred a few times. The V gene is TRBV6-5, the J gene TRBJ2-1, with 8 bases lining up with TRBD2. Trimming at V came to 7 bases and at J to 9 bases, leaving 11 bases not matched to a gene. Germline values: CDR1 MNHEY, CDR2 SVGAGI. CDR3 length: 14 residues. CDR3 in DNA: TGTGCCAGCAAAGGCGAAGCGGGAGTTAGTGAGCAGTTCTTC. The encoded protein is CASKGEAGVSEQFF.

Note on this clonotype: A read error may account for a junction end that differs from germline. This chain uses TRBV7-2 with TRBJ2-5; possibly TRBD1 for D (5 bases). CDR1 and CDR2 from the germline V gene are SGHTA and FQGNSA. The CDR3 is 14 amino acids. This CDR3 reads CASSGAIRQEPQYF. In DNA form, the CDR3 reads TGTGCCAGCAGCGGGGCAATTCGACAAGAGCCCCAGTACTTC.

The chain links TRBV7-2 to TRBJ1-2, with no clear D. Trimming removed 1 base at V and 7 bases at J, with 10 bases between. The CDR3 sequence is 13 residues long. CDR1 and CDR2 (germline): SGHTA, FQGNSA. The CDR3 DNA sequence: TGTGCCAGCAGCTTAGAGTCGAGGTCTGGCTACACCTTC. Protein: CASSLESRSGYTF.

The rearrangement joins TRBV7-9 to TRBJ1-1; perhaps TRBD1 as D (5 bases). The CDR3 is made up of 17 amino acids. Trimming cost V 5 bases and J 1 base, with 20 bases left between them. Germline CDR1 reads SEHNR; CDR2 reads FQNEAQ (reference sequence). The CDR3 region has the DNA TGTGCCAGCAGCCCCCGGGGGTCTTGGGTCCAGAACACTGAAGCTTTCTTT. Amino acids: CASSPRGSWVQNTEAFF.

This chain joins TRBV4-1 and TRBJ2-1; 11 nucleotides agree with TRBD2. The trim removed 0 bases at V and 9 bases at J, leaving 7 bases unmatched. This CDR3 has 16 residues. The germline gives CDR1 MGHRA, CDR2 YSYEKL. This CDR3 is CASSQEGSGGGVEQFF. Here the CDR3 DNA reads TGCGCCAGCAGCCAAGAAGGTAGCGGGGGGGGCGTTGAGCAGTTCTTC.

V gene TRBV9 combines with J gene TRBJ2-2; 10 bases map to TRBD2. The CDR3 has 16 residues. V lost 0 bases and J lost 7; bases outside the gene matches: 6. The germline CDR1 and CDR2 sequences are SGDLS and YYNGEE. CDR3 residues: CASSVASGTSVGELFF. For the CDR3, the DNA is TGTGCCAGCAGCGTAGCTTCGGGGACTAGCGTCGGGGAGCTGTTTTTT.

Concerning this clonotype: A much bigger clone sits one base away, suggesting this may be a read error. A read error is likely, as this CDR3 ends without the conserved phenylalanine or tryptophan. The chain joins TRBV6-2 or TRBV6-3 to TRBJ2-7; TRBD1 is a possible D gene (6 bases). Trimming cost V 7 bases and J 9 bases, with 19 bases left between them. Germline V gene data show CDR1 as MNHEY and CDR2 as SVGEGT. The CDR3 has 13 amino acids. The DNA of the CDR3 is TGTGCCAGCAACGGACAGTACGGGGTCGGGCAGTACTTG. Encoded protein: CASNGQYGVGQYL.

This clonotype has just a few counts. The gene calls are TRBV9 and TRBJ2-5; D not certain. This CDR3 region has 15 residues. Trimming shortened V by 0 bases and J by 2 bases, and 11 bases separated the two germline ends. Germline values: CDR1 SGDLS, CDR2 YYNGEE. The DNA of the CDR3 is TGTGCCAGCAGCGTAGGAGGTGCGGTACAAGAGACCCAGTACTTC. This gives the protein CASSVGGAVQETQYF. The variable domain in full, completed from reference TRBV9 and TRBJ2-5, reads DSGVTQTPKHLITATGQRVTLRCSPRSGDLSVYWYQQSLDQGLQFLIQYYNGEERAKGNILERFSAQQFPDLHSELNLSSLELGDSALYFCASSVGGAVQETQYFGPGTRLLVL.

With regard to this clonotype: A much larger clone lies a single base off, so this may be a read error. The V and J genes are TRBV11-3 and TRBJ2-1, with D perhaps matching TRBD1 (6 bases). Germline CDR1 and CDR2: SGHNT and YENEEA. The CDR3 totals 15 residues. The ends were cut back, 4 bases at V and 0 bases at J, with 10 bases in the middle. CDR3 DNA: TGTGCCAGCAGCTCCCGGGACAACTCCTACAATGAGCAGTTCTTC. Amino acids: CASSSRDNSYNEQFF.

The V gene is TRBV2, the J gene TRBJ2-5; tentative D call: TRBD2 (5 bases). The end of the DNA fits TRBJ2-7 better, so the J call may be wrong. This CDR3 contains 14 residues. Per germline, CDR1 SNHLY and CDR2 FYNNEI. The CDR3 DNA follows: TGTGCCAGCACTACCAAGGACTCCGGCGGCGAGCAGTACTTC. This encodes CASTTKDSGGEQYF.

This clonotype was observed a single time. The chain combines TRBV6-1 with TRBJ2-2; 7 nucleotides agree with TRBD1. There are 14 residues in the CDR3. Trimming took 7 bases from V and 6 from J; bases not matched to a gene: 8. Per the germline V gene, CDR1 is MNHNS and CDR2 is SASEGT. CDR3 DNA sequence: TGTGCCAGCATCCGACAGGGTGGGGCCGGGGAGCTGTTTTTT. Its translation: CASIRQGGAGELFF.

This clonotype was seen only a few times. One junction end disagrees with the germline gene, perhaps due to a read error. The chain uses TRBV7-9 and TRBJ2-5; TRBD2 aligns across 7 bases. Germline V lookup: CDR1 SEHNR, CDR2 FQNEAQ (reference sequence). This CDR3 region has 17 residues. The CDR3 here is CASGLAPLASGGETQYF. The CDR3 DNA reads TGTGCCAGCGGCTTAGCTCCACTAGCGAGCGGTGGGGAGACCCAGTACTTC. Supplemented by reference TRBV7-9 and TRBJ2-5, the full variable domain reads DTGVSQNPRHKITKRGQNVTFRCDPISEHNRLYWYRQTLGQGPEFLTYFQNEAQLEKSRLLSDRFSAERPKGSFSTLEIQRTEQGDSAMYLCASGLAPLASGGETQYFGPGTRLLVL.

The chain recombines TRBV5-1 with TRBJ2-3; 8 bases agree with TRBD1. V dropped 0 bases and J dropped 4; count of bases not matched to a gene: 7. The CDR3 has 16 amino acids. Germline CDR1 is SGHRS and CDR2 is YFSETQ. The CDR3 spells CASSLAGQGAADTQYF. DNA of the CDR3: TGCGCCAGCAGCTTGGCCGGGCAGGGGGCGGCAGATACGCAGTATTTT.

This chain joins TRBV12-3 or TRBV12-4 and TRBJ2-6, with 8 nucleotides matching TRBD1. J gave up 0 bases and V 5 bases, and 6 bases lay outside the gene matches. This CDR3 region has 17 residues. CDR3 coding DNA: TGTGCCAGCAGTCAGAGGGACAGGCTCTCTGGGGCCAACGTCCTGACTTTC. It translates to CASSQRDRLSGANVLTF.